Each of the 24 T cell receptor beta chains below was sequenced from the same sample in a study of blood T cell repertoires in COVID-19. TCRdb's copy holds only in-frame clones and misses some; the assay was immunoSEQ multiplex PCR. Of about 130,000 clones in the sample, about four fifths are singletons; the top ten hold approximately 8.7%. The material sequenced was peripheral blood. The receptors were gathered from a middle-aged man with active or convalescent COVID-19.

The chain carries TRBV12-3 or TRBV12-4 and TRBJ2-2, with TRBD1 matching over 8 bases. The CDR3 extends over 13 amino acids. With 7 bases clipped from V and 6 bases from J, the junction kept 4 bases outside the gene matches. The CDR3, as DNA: TGTGCCAGCAATCTACAGGGGGCCGGGGAGCTGTTTTTT. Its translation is CASNLQGAGELFF.

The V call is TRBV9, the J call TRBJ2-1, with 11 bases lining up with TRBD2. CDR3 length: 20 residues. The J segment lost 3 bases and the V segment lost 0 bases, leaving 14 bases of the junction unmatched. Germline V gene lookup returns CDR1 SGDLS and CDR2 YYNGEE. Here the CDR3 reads CASSVGLILAGARNYNEQFF. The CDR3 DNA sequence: TGTGCCAGCAGCGTAGGGTTGATACTAGCGGGAGCTAGAAACTACAATGAGCAGTTCTTC.

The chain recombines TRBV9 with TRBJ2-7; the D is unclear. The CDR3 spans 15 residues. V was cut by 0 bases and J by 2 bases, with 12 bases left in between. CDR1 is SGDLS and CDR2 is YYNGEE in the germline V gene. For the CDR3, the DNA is TGTGCCAGCAGCGTAGGTGGAGTGTGGACCTACGAGCAGTACTTC. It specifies CASSVGGVWTYEQYF. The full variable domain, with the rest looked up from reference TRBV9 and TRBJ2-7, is DSGVTQTPKHLITATGQRVTLRCSPRSGDLSVYWYQQSLDQGLQFLIQYYNGEERAKGNILERFSAQQFPDLHSELNLSSLELGDSALYFCASSVGGVWTYEQYFGPGTRLTVT.

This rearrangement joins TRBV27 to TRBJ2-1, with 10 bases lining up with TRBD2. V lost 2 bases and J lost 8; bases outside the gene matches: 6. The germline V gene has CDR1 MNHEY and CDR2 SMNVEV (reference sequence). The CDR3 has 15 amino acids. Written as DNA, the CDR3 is TGTGCCAGCAGTTTAAGCGGGGGGGCCTTGTATGAGCAGTTCTTC. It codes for CASSLSGGALYEQFF.

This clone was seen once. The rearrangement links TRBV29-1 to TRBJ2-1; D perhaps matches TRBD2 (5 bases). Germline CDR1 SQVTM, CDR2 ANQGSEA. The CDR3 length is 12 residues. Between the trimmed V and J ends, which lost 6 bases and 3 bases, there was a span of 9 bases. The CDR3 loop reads CSVAGNYNEQFF. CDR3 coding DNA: TGCAGCGTGGCCGGGAACTACAATGAGCAGTTCTTC.

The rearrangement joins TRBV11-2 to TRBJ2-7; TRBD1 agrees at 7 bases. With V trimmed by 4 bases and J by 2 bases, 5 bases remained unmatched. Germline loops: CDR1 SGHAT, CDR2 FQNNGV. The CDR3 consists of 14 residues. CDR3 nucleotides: TGTGCCAGCAGCTCCCGGGACAGAACCTACGAGCAGTACTTC. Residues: CASSSRDRTYEQYF.

The CDR3 DNA sequence: TGTGCCAGCAGCTCCGGACAGGGGGCAAACATTCAGTACTTC. Translation gives CASSSGQGANIQYF. This chain joins TRBV5-6 and TRBJ2-4; 11 bases line up with TRBD1. From germline, CDR1 is SGHDT and CDR2 YYEEEE. This CDR3 spans 14 amino acids. Trimming cost V 3 bases and J 6 bases; bases outside gene matches: 2.

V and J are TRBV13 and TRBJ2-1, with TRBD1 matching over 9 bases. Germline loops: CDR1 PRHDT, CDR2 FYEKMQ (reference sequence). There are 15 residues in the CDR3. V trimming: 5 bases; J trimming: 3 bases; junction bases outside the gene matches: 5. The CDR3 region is CASSQDRGNYNEQFF. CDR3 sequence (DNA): TGTGCCAGCAGCCAAGACAGGGGGAACTACAATGAGCAGTTCTTC. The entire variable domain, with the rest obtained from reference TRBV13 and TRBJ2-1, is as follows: AAGVIQSPRHLIKEKRETATLKCYPIPRHDTVYWYQQGPGQDPQFLISFYEKMQSDKGSIPDRFSAQQFSDYHSELNMSSLELGDSALYFCASSQDRGNYNEQFFGPGTRLTVL.

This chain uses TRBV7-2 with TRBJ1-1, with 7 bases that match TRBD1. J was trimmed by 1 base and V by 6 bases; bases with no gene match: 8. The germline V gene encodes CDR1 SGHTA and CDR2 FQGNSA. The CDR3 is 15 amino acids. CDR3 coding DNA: TGTGCCAGCAGGTTCGGGACAGCAGGGAACACTGAAGCTTTCTTT. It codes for CASRFGTAGNTEAFF.

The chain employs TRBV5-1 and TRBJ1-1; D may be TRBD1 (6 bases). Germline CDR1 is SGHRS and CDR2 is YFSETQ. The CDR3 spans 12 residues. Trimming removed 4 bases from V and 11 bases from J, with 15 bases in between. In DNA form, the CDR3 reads TGCGCCAGCAGCATCAAGACAGGTGAGGCTTTCTTT. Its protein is CASSIKTGEAFF.

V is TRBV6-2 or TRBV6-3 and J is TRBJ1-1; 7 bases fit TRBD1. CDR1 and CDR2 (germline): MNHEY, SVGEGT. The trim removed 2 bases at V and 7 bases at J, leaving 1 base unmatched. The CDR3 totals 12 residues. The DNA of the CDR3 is TGTGCCAGCAGTTACGGGGACAGTGAAGCTTTCTTT. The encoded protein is CASSYGDSEAFF.

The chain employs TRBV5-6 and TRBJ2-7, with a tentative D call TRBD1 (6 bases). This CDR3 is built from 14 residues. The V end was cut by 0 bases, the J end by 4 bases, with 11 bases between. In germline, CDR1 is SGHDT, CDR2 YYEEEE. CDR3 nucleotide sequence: TGTGCCAGCAGCTTGGTGGGCAGGGGTTACGAGCAGTACTTC. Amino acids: CASSLVGRGYEQYF. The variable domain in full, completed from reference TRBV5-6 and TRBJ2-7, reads DAGVTQSPTHLIKTRGQQVTLRCSPKSGHDTVSWYQQALGQGPQFIFQYYEEEERQRGNFPDRFSGHQFPNYSSELNVNALLLGDSALYLCASSLVGRGYEQYFGPGTRLTVT.

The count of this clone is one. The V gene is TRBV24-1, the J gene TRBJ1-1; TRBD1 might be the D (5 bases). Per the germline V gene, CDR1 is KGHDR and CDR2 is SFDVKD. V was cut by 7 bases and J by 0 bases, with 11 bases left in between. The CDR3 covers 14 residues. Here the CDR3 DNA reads TGTGCCACCAGGGCGGGACCCATGAACACTGAAGCTTTCTTT. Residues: CATRAGPMNTEAFF.

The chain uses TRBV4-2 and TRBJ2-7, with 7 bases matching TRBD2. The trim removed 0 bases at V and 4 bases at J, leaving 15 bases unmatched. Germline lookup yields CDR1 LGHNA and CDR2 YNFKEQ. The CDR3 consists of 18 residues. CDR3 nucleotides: TGTGCCAGCAGCCAAGATCCGTTCCAGCGGGAAACCATATACGAGCAGTACTTC. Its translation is CASSQDPFQRETIYEQYF.

The CDR3: CASSPQTGSVSGNTIYF. CDR3 nucleotides: TGTGCCAGCTCGCCTCAGACAGGGTCCGTCTCTGGAAACACCATATATTTT. V is TRBV18 and J is TRBJ1-3; the match to TRBD1 covers 7 bases. Germline loops: CDR1 KGHSH, CDR2 LQKENI. Trimming at V came to 6 bases and at J to 0 bases, leaving 11 bases not matched to a gene. CDR3 size: 17 residues.

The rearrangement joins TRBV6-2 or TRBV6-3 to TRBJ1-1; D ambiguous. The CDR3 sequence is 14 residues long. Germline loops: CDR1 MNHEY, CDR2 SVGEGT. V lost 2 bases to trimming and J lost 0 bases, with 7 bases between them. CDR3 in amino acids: CASSYLSVNTEAFF. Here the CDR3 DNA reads TGTGCCAGCAGTTACCTCAGCGTGAACACTGAAGCTTTCTTT.

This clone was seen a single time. The CDR3 here is CASSGQLNTEAFF. DNA of the CDR3: TGCGCCAGCAGTGGACAGTTGAACACTGAAGCTTTCTTT. This chain uses TRBV10-1 with TRBJ1-1; weak D call: TRBD1 (5 bases). Trimming removed 4 bases at V and 0 bases at J, with 6 bases between. This CDR3 spans 13 amino acids. The germline V gene has CDR1 WNHNN and CDR2 SYGVQD (reference sequence).

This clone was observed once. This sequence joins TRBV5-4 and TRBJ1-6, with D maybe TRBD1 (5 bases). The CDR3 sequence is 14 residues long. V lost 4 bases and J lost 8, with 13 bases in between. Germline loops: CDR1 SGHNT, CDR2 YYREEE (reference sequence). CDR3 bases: TGTGCCAGCAGCGCACAGGACAATTATTCACCCCTCCACTTT. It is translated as CASSAQDNYSPLHF. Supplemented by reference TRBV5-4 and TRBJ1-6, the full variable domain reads ETGVTQSPTHLIKTRGQQVTLRCSSQSGHNTVSWYQQALGQGPQFIFQYYREEENGRGNFPPRFSGLQFPNYSSELNVNALELDDSALYLCASSAQDNYSPLHFGNGTRLTVT.

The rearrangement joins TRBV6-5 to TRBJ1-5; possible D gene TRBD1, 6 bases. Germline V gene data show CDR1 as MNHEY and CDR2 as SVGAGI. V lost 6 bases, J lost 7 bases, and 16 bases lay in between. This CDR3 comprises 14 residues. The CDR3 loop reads CASRGAGGRQPQHF. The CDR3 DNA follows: TGTGCCAGCAGGGGGGCAGGCGGACGGCAGCCCCAGCATTTT.

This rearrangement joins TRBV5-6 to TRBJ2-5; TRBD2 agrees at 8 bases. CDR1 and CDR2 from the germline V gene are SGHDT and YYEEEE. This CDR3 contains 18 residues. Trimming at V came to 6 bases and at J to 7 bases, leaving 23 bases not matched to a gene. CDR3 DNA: TGTGCCAGCACCGACCCCCTTACTAGCGGACGAATCGGGGGGACCCAGTACTTC. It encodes CASTDPLTSGRIGGTQYF.

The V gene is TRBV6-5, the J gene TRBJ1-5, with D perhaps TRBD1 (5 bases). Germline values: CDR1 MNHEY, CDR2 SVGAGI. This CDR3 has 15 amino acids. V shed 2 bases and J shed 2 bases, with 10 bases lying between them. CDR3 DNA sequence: TGTGCCAGCAGTTACGGGTGGGGGGGCAATCAGCCCCAGCATTTT. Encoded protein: CASSYGWGGNQPQHF.

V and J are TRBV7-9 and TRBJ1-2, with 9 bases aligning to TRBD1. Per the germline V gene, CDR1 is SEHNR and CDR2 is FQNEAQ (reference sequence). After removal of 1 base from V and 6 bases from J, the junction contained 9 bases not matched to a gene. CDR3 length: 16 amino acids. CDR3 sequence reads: CASSLGSGQGRDGYTF. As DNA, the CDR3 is TGTGCCAGCAGCTTAGGGTCGGGACAGGGACGGGATGGCTACACCTTC.

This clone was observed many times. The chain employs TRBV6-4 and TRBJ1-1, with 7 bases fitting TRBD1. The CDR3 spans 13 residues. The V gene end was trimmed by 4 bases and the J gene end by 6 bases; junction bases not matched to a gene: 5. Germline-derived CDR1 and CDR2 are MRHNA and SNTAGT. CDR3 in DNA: TGTGCCAGCAGTGGTCGTCAGGGGGCTGAAGCTTTCTTT. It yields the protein CASSGRQGAEAFF.

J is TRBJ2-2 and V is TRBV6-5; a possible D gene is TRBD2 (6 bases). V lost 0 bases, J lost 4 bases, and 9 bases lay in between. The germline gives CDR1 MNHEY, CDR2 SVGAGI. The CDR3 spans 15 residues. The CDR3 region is CASSYSEGSTGELFF. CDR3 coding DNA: TGTGCCAGCAGTTACTCGGAGGGGAGCACCGGGGAGCTGTTTTTT.